This T cell receptor (beta chain) was identified in a study of cytomegalovirus exposure and HLA in healthy donors. As for the study in general: Prior work identified under 130 million unique TCR beta sequences in 150 million to 200 million T cells.

A word on this clone: Its antigen is still unknown.

Study-level results: Later analysis suggested links between common viral pathogens and several top significant clusters. Three CMV-associated chains proved CMV antigen-specific in vitro.

Primers: 60 Vbeta forward and 13 Jbeta reverse. The table came from immunoSEQ multiplex PCR; TCRdb's copy has only in-frame clones and leaves some out. The table lists fewer than 120,000 clones, just over 75% of them singletons. This receptor was obtained from a man aged 25 to 40 in good health and CMV-seropositive. Material for sequencing was PBMCs.

The CDR3 protein is CASSLGTTSTDTQYF. The DNA of the CDR3 is TGTGCCAGCAGCTTAGGTACTACGAGCACAGATACGCAGTATTTT. This rearrangement joins TRBV11-3 to TRBJ2-3; D unresolved. This CDR3 is 15 amino acids long. Trimming took off 1 base at V and 0 bases at J, with 8 bases between the two ends. Per the germline V gene, CDR1 is SGHNT and CDR2 is YENEEA.